This TCR beta chain comes out of a study of blood T cell repertoires in COVID-19. Overall study: COVID-19 samples from acute and convalescent phases originated in the United States, Italy and Spain. From T cells, B-cell-depleted T cells, or PBMCs came the material, which was cDNA or gDNA.

Using immunoSEQ multiplex PCR, the repertoire was profiled, and TCRdb retains in-frame clones only, with some absent. The table lists over 60,000 clones, 90% of them singletons, with less than 0.6% in the top ten. In this sample, this clone turned up once. Material: peripheral blood. The TCR was taken from a man between 45 and 60 years old with COVID-19, enrolled during active disease.

CDR3 protein: CASSLGGSPDTQYF. CDR3 nucleotides: TGTGCCAGCAGCTTAGGAGGGAGTCCAGATACGCAGTATTTT. The gene calls are TRBV7-2 and TRBJ2-3; D might be TRBD2 (5 bases). CDR1 is SGHTA and CDR2 is FQGNSA in the germline V gene. Trimming removed 1 base from V and 4 bases from J, with 9 bases in between. The CDR3 loop spans 14 amino acids.